This T cell receptor beta chain was observed in a study of shared clonotypes between healthy human individuals. Germline V gene data show CDR1 as SGHDN and CDR2 as FVKESK. The CDR3 runs to 14 residues. The V and J ends lost 6 bases and 0 bases, in that order; junction bases with no gene match: 3. The study, taken as a whole, reports: Naive CD4 clonotypes overlapped across a handful of donors at roughly 5.1%. Having only a few donors restricted how much genetic and exposure-history diversity was captured.

The run depth of the assay was deep. Data came from immunoSEQ multiplex PCR; TCRdb stores just in-frame clones and leaves some out. The table lists over 850,000 clones, around 78% of them singletons. This clone was recorded a few times. No antigen is known for it. The identical CDR3 is also encoded by other nucleotide sequences in the sample. The TCR originated in a man between 18 and 35 years old in good health. Some clones in this sample may be carry-over from other donors' samples. The chain uses TRBV14 and TRBJ2-5, with 8 nucleotides matching TRBD1. The sample comprised memory CD4+ T cells from PBMCs. Described subset: CD45RA-negative fraction. CDR3 residues: CASSRGQDQETQYF. The CDR3 DNA sequence: TGTGCCAGCAGTAGGGGACAGGACCAAGAGACCCAGTACTTC. Combining the CDR3 with reference TRBV14 and TRBJ2-5 gives the whole variable domain EAGVTQFPSHSVIEKGQTVTLRCDPISGHDNLYWYRRVMGKEIKFLLHFVKESKQDESGMPNNRFLAERTGGTYSTLKVQPAELEDSGVYFCASSRGQDQETQYFGPGTRLLVL.